The text below deals with one TCR beta chain. Its antigen is undetermined. Trimming cost V 5 bases and J 4 bases, with 14 bases left between them. The CDR3 has 13 residues. Germline V gene lookup returns CDR1 SQVTM and CDR2 ANQGSEA. This entry is derived from a study of CD8+CD57+ T cells in acquired aplastic anemia. Study in general: DNA per sorted CD4+ or CD8+ sample ranged 0.2 to 27.4 ug, averaging 3.2 ug. Roughly 11 million reads, on average, were obtained for CD4+ cells from healthy donors.

Study-wide findings and caveats: Roughly 30 CD8+ CDR3 sequences occurred in both the patients and the controls.

Genomic DNA, the template, was used for profiling of the TCR beta VDJ and CDR3. TCRdb analysed the reads with MiXCR anew, one entry per CDR3 protein. The table lists 90,000 to 120,000 distinct CDR3 sequences, around half of them singletons. The J gene is TRBJ1-1, the V gene TRBV29-1; D might be TRBD1 (6 bases). The sample comprised sorted CD4+, CD8+, or CD8+CD57+ T cells (not recorded which) from PBMCs. The receptor comes from a human donor in good health, serving as a control. The CDR3 DNA reads TGCAGCGTTCAAGCACAGGGATCCACTGAAGCTTTCTTT. It encodes CSVQAQGSTEAFF.